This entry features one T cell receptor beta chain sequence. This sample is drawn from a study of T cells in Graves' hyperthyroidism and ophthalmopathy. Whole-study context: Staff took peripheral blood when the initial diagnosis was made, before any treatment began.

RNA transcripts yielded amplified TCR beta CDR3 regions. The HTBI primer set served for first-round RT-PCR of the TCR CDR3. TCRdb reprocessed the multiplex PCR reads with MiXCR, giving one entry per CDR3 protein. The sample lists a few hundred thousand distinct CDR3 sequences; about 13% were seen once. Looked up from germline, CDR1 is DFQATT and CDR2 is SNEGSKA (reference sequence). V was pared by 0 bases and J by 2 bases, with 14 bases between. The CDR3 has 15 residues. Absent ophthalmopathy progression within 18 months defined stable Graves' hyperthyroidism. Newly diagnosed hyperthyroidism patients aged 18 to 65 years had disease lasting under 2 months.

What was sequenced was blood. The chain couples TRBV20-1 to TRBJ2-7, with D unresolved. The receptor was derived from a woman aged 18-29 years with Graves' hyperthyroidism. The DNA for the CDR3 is TGCAGTGCTAGAGATCATTTGCGGCAGACCTACGAGCAGTACTTC. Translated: CSARDHLRQTYEQYF.